The source of this T cell receptor (beta chain) is a study of T-cell reconstitution after alpha-beta-depleted transplantation in children. Germline assignment: CDR1 LNHDA and CDR2 SQIVND (reference sequence). Deletions cut 6 bases from V and 4 bases from J, with 15 bases between. The CDR3 runs 14 residues. For TCRbeta, the library was prepared with unique molecular identifiers. Via MiXCR, TCRdb re-called the PCR reads, giving one row per CDR3 protein. The table records 98,000 or so distinct CDR3 sequences, almost 6.5% of them present only once. Sequenced material: PBMCs, mostly from graft donor cells, taken 360 days after TCRalphabeta/CD19-depleted stem cell transplant. This clonotype originated in a male patient aged 2 to 9 who had a stem cell transplant for acute lymphoblastic leukemia, so the T cells may come from the graft donor. The chain carries TRBV19 and TRBJ1-1; D gene unclear. CDR3: CASSLSRAGTEAFF. CDR3 sequence (DNA): TGTGCCAGTAGCCTCAGTCGGGCTGGCACTGAAGCTTTCTTT.